Following are 8 T cell receptor beta chains from one sample sequenced in a study of blood T cell repertoires in COVID-19. Profiled with immunoSEQ multiplex PCR; TCRdb holds only in-frame clones, not every one. The sample includes 110,000 or so clones, 85% of them seen just once. Sequencing was carried out using peripheral blood. The receptor set was obtained from a human donor in a cohort sampled during active COVID-19.

The rearrangement joins TRBV7-9 to TRBJ2-1, with TRBD2 matching over 12 bases. J was trimmed by 10 bases and V by 5 bases; bases with no gene match: 3. The CDR3 loop spans 13 amino acids. CDR1 is SEHNR and CDR2 is FQNEAQ in the germline V gene (reference sequence). In nucleotides, the CDR3 is TGTGCCAGCAGCAGCGGACTAGCGGGAGAGCAGTTCTTC. As protein: CASSSGLAGEQFF. Full variable domain (rest looked up from reference TRBV7-9 and TRBJ2-1): DTGVSQNPRHKITKRGQNVTFRCDPISEHNRLYWYRQTLGQGPEFLTYFQNEAQLEKSRLLSDRFSAERPKGSFSTLEIQRTEQGDSAMYLCASSSGLAGEQFFGPGTRLTVL.

The chain has TRBV19 and TRBJ2-7; tentative D call: TRBD2 (5 bases). This CDR3 is built from 13 residues. The V end was cut by 6 bases, the J end by 6 bases, with 15 bases between. Germline V CDR1 and CDR2: LNHDA, SQIVND (reference sequence). In DNA form, the CDR3 reads TGTGCCAGTAGCACGGACTTAGGAGGCGAGCAGTACTTC. It specifies CASSTDLGGEQYF.

The rearrangement links TRBV10-3 to TRBJ1-1, with 7 bases identical to TRBD1. Unmatched junction bases numbered 19, after V lost 10 bases and J lost 5 bases. The CDR3 has 16 residues. Germline V CDR1 and CDR2: ENHRY, SYGVKD. The DNA of the CDR3 is TGTGCCACCGCGGGATTAGAAGGGGGCGCATGGACTGAAGCTTTCTTT. It yields the protein CATAGLEGGAWTEAFF.

The CDR3 spells CATSFEGVGTEAFF. In DNA, the CDR3 is TGTGCCACCTCCTTCGAGGGGGTAGGTACTGAAGCTTTCTTT. The V and J genes are TRBV6-5 and TRBJ1-1; tentatively, D is TRBD1 (6 bases). V gave up 10 bases and J gave up 5 bases, with 20 bases separating them. Germline V gene sequence: CDR1 MNHEY, CDR2 SVGAGI. The CDR3 is 14 amino acids.

The chain combines TRBV7-2 with TRBJ2-2, with D hard to call. There are 14 residues in the CDR3. Germline CDR1 and CDR2: SGHTA and FQGNSA. Trimming cost V 1 base and J 6 bases, with 9 bases left between them. CDR3 in amino acids: CASSLELSAGELFF. CDR3 DNA sequence: TGTGCCAGCAGCTTAGAACTAAGTGCCGGGGAGCTGTTTTTT.

The genes are TRBV29-1 and TRBJ1-1; D is unclear. Deletions cut 7 bases from V and 3 bases from J, with 21 bases between. The CDR3 spans 15 residues. In germline, CDR1 is SQVTM, CDR2 ANQGSEA. CDR3 residues: CSAHPTFLLDTEAFF. The CDR3 coding sequence is TGCAGCGCCCACCCGACCTTTCTACTAGACACTGAAGCTTTCTTT.

This sequence joins TRBV2 and TRBJ2-3; 9 positions agree with TRBD2. This CDR3 spans 14 amino acids. The germline V gene has CDR1 SNHLY and CDR2 FYNNEI. The V segment lost 7 bases and the J segment 1 base; nucleotides outside the gene matches: 3. The CDR3 coding sequence is TGTGCCAGCAAGGGGACTAGCCGCACAGATACGCAGTATTTT. Protein: CASKGTSRTDTQYF.

V usage is TRBV5-4 and J usage is TRBJ2-3; TRBD2 matches 9 bases. V lost 0 bases, J lost 1 base, and 12 bases stayed unmatched. The CDR3 contains 19 residues. Germline V gene data show CDR1 as SGHNT and CDR2 as YYREEE (reference sequence). The DNA of the CDR3 is TGTGCCAGCAGCTTGGCGGGGGTAGCGGGGGCCTCTGGCACAGATACGCAGTATTTT. Protein: CASSLAGVAGASGTDTQYF.